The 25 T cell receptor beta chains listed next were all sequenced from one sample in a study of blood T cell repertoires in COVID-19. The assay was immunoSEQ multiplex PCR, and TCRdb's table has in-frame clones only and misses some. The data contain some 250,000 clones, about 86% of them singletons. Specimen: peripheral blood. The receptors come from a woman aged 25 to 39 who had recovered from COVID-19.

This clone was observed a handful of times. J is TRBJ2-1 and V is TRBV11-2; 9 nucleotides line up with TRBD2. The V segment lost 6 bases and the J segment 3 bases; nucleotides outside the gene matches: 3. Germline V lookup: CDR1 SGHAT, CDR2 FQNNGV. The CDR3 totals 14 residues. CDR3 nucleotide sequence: TGTGCCAGCAGGGTGACTAGCGGCTACAATGAGCAGTTCTTC. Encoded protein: CASRVTSGYNEQFF.

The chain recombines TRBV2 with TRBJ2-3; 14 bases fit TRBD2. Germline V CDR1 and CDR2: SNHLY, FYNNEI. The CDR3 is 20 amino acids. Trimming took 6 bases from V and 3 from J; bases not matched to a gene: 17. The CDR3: CASSTPTRRLAGGRTDTQYF. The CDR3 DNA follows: TGTGCCAGCAGCACTCCCACCCGTCGACTAGCGGGGGGGCGGACAGATACGCAGTATTTT.

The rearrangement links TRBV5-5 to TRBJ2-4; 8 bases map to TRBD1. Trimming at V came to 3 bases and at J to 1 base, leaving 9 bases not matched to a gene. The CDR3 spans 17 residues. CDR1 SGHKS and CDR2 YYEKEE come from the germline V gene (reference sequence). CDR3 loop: CASSWAPGQAAKNIQYF. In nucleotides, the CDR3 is TGTGCCAGCAGCTGGGCCCCGGGACAGGCGGCCAAAAACATTCAGTACTTC. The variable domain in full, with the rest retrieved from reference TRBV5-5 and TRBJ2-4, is DAGVTQSPTHLIKTRGQQVTLRCSPISGHKSVSWYQQVLGQGPQFIFQYYEKEERGRGNFPDRFSARQFPNYSSELNVNALLLGDSALYLCASSWAPGQAAKNIQYFGAGTRLSVL.

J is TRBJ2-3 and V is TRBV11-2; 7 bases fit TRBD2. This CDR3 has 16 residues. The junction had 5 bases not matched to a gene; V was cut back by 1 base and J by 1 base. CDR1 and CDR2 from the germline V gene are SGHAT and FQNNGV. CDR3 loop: CASSLGGAGGTDTQYF. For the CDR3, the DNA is TGTGCCAGCAGCTTAGGCGGGGCGGGGGGCACAGATACGCAGTATTTT.

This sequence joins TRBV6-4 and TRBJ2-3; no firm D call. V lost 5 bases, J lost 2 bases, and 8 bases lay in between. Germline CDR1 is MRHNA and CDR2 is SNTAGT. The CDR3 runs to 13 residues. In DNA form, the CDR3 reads TGTGCCAGCAGTAAGGAGACCACAGATACGCAGTATTTT. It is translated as CASSKETTDTQYF.

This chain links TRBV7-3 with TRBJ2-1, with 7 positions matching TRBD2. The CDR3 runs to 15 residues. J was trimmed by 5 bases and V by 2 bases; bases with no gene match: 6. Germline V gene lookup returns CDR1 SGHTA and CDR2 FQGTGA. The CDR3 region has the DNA TGTGCCAGCAGCTTAGCCCTAGCGGCTAACAATGAGCAGTTCTTC. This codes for CASSLALAANNEQFF.

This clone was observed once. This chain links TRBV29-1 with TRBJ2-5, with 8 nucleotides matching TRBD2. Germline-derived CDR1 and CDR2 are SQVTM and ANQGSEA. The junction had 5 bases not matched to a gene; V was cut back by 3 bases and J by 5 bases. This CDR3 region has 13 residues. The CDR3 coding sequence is TGCAGCGTTGATGGACTAGCCTTGGAGACCCAGTACTTC. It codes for CSVDGLALETQYF.

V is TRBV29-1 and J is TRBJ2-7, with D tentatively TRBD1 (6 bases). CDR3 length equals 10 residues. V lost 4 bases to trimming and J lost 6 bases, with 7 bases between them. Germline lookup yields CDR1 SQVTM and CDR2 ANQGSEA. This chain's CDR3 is CSVAGVEQYF. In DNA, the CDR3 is TGCAGCGTTGCAGGGGTCGAGCAGTACTTC.

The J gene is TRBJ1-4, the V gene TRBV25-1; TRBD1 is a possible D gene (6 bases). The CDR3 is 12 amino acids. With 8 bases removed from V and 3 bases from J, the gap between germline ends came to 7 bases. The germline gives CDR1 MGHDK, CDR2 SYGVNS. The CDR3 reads CASSGANEKLFF. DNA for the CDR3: TGTGCCAGCTCAGGGGCTAATGAAAAACTGTTTTTT. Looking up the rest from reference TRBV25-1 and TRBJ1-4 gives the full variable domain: EADIYQTPRYLVIGTGKKITLECSQTMGHDKMYWYQQDPGMELHLIHYSYGVNSTEKGDLSSESTVSRIRTEHFPLTLESARPSHTSQYLCASSGANEKLFFGSGTQLSVL.

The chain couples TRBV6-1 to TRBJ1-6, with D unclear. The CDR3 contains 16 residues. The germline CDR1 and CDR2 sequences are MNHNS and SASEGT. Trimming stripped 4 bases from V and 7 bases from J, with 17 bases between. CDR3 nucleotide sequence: TGTGCCAGCAGTGGACTAGGATCGGGCCGAAATTCACCCCTCCACTTT. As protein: CASSGLGSGRNSPLHF.

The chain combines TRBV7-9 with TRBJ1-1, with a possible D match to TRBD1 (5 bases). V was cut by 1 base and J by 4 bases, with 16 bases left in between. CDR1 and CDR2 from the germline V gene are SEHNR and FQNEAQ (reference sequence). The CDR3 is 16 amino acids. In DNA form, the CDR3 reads TGTGCCAGCAGCTTAGACAGGCTCGGGCTGTTCACTGAAGCTTTCTTT. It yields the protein CASSLDRLGLFTEAFF.

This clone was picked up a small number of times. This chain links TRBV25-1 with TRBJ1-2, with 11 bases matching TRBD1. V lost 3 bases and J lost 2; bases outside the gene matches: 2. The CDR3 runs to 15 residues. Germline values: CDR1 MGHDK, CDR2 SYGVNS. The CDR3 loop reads CASSDWTGGNYGYTF. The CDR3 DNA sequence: TGTGCCAGCAGTGATTGGACAGGGGGCAACTATGGCTACACCTTC.

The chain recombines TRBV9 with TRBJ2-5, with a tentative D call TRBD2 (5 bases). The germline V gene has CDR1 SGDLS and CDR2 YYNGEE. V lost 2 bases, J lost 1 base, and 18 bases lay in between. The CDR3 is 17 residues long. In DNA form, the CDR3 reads TGTGCCAGCAGCGTGATAACTAGTGCGAAAGTCCAAGAGACCCAGTACTTC. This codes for CASSVITSAKVQETQYF.

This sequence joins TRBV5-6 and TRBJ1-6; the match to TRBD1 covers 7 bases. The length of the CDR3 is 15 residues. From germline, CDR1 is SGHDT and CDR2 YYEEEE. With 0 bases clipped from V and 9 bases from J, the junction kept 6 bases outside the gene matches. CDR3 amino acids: CASSLGTGGISPLHF. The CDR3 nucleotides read TGTGCCAGCAGCTTGGGGACAGGAGGTATTTCACCCCTCCACTTT.

The CDR3 coding sequence is TGTGCCAGCAGAGGAGCAGGGGGCCCAGATACGCAGTATTTT. Translating it yields CASRGAGGPDTQYF. This sequence joins TRBV7-6 and TRBJ2-3, with 8 bases aligning to TRBD1. Germline CDR1 is SGHVS and CDR2 is FNYEAQ. The V and J ends lost 6 bases and 4 bases, in that order; junction bases with no gene match: 6. The CDR3 spans 14 residues.

The CDR3 DNA reads TGTGCCAGCAGCTCTTTTCCCGGGCAGGGCTACAATGAGCAGTTCTTC. It encodes CASSSFPGQGYNEQFF. The chain is built from TRBV5-6 and TRBJ2-1; possibly TRBD1 for D (5 bases). Trimming cost V 3 bases and J 3 bases, with 16 bases left between them. This CDR3 is built from 16 residues. Germline values: CDR1 SGHDT, CDR2 YYEEEE.

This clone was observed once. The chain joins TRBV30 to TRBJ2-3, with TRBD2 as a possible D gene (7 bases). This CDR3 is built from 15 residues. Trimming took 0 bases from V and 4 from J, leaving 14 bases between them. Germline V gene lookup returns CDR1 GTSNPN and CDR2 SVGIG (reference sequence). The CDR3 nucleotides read TGTGCCTGGAGTGTTGGTGGGGGGGCCGCAGATACGCAGTATTTT. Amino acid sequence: CAWSVGGGAADTQYF.

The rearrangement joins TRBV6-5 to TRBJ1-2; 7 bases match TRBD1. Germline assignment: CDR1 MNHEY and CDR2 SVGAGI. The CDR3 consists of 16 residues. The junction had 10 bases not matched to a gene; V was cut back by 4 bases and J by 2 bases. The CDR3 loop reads CASSSPYPGQNYGYTF. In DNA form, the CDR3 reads TGTGCCAGCAGTTCCCCCTACCCGGGACAGAACTATGGCTACACCTTC.

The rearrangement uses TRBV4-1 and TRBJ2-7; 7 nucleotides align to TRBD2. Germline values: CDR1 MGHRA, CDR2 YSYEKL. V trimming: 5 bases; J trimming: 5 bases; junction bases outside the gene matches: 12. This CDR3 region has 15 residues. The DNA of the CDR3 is TGCGCCAGCAGCTCAAAGATTACTAGCGTCCACGAGCAGTACTTC. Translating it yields CASSSKITSVHEQYF.

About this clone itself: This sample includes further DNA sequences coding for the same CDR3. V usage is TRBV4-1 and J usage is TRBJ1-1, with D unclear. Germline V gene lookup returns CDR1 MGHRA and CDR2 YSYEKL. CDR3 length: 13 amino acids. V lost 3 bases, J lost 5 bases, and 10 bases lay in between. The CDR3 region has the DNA TGCGCCAGCAGCCAGGTAGGAGGGACTGAAGCTTTCTTT. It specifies CASSQVGGTEAFF.

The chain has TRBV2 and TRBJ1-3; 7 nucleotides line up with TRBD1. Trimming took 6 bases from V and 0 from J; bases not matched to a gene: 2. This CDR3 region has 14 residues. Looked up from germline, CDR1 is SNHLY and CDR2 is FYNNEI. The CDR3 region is CASRGTASGNTIYF. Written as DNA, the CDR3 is TGTGCCAGCAGGGGGACAGCCTCTGGAAACACCATATATTTT. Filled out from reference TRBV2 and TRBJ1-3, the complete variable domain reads EPEVTQTPSHQVTQMGQEVILRCVPISNHLYFYWYRQILGQKVEFLVSFYNNEISEKSEIFDDQFSVERPDGSNFTLKIRSTKLEDSAMYFCASRGTASGNTIYFGEGSWLTVV.

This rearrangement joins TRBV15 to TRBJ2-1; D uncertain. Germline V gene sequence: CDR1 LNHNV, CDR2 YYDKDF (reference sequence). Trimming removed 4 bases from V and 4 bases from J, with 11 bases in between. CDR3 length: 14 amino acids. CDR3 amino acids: CATSIPEVYNEQFF. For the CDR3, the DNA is TGTGCCACCAGCATCCCAGAGGTGTACAATGAGCAGTTCTTC. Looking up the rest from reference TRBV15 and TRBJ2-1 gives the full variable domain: DAMVIQNPRYQVTQFGKPVTLSCSQTLNHNVMYWYQQKSSQAPKLLFHYYDKDFNNEADTPDNFQSRRPNTSFCFLDIRSPGLGDTAMYLCATSIPEVYNEQFFGPGTRLTVL.

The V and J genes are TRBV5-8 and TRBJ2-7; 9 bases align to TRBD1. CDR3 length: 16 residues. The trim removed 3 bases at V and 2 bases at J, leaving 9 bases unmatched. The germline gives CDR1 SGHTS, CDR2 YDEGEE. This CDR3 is CASSSGVGQGTYEQYF. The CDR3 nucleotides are TGTGCCAGCAGCTCCGGGGTGGGACAGGGAACCTACGAGCAGTACTTC.

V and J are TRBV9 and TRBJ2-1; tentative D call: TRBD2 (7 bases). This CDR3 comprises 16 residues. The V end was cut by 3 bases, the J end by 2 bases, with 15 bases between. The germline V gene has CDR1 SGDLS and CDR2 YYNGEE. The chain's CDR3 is CASSASGRGPYNEQFF. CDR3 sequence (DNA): TGTGCCAGCAGCGCATCCGGGCGGGGGCCCTACAATGAGCAGTTCTTC.

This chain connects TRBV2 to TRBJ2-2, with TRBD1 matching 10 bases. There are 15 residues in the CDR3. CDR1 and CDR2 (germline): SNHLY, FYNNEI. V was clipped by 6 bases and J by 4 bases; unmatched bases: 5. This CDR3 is CASRIRTGGTGELFF. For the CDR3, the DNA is TGTGCCAGCAGGATAAGGACAGGGGGCACCGGGGAGCTGTTTTTT.